This TCR beta chain was observed in a study of tumor and adjacent non-tumor tissue in lung cancer. Study-wide points: Tumor repertoires had a smaller top 100 clone share than normal lung. Higher tumor TCR diversity was associated with shorter survival. Compared with tumor, normal lung showed significantly lower TCR diversity.

The CDR3 length is 12 residues. For this clonotype: No antigen is known for it. Relative to the germline gene, one junction end is altered; a read error may explain this.

The library came from three nested PCR rounds adapted from ARM-PCR protocols. In TCRdb, the multiplex PCR reads were re-called with MiXCR into one record per CDR3 protein. The sample includes tens of thousands of distinct CDR3 sequences, over 70% of them seen just once. No cell sorting was done before RNA was extracted from the tissue. The specimen sequenced was lung tumor tissue. The V gene is TRBV12-3 or TRBV12-4, the J gene TRBJ2-2; D may be TRBD2 (5 bases). This TCR derives from a woman aged 45 to 65 with non-small cell lung cancer. CDR3 amino acids: CASSLNNGEMFF. CDR3 DNA sequence: TGTGCCAGCAGCCTCAACAACGGGGAGATGTTTTTT.